This TCR beta chain originates from a study of blood T cell repertoires in COVID-19. Study information: Sample material is recorded as cDNA or gDNA derived from T cells, B-cell-depleted T cells, or PBMCs.

Original data processing: Estimation of nucleated cell counts was performed using reference gene primer amplification. The table came from immunoSEQ multiplex PCR; TCRdb's copy has only in-frame clones and leaves some out. Clonal size and the V and J genes are those of that table, whereas D and trimming came from the DNA. The sample includes 210,000 or so clones, roughly 90% seen only once; the top ten take under 2.5%. V lost 7 bases and J lost 0, with 15 bases in between. CDR3 size: 15 residues. The germline V gene encodes CDR1 MDHEN and CDR2 SYDVKM. The sequencing sample was made of peripheral blood. The chain employs TRBV28 and TRBJ1-2; D is undetermined. The receptor's source is a man aged 35 to 55 with active or convalescent COVID-19. The CDR3 sequence is CASTLGEIPNYGYTF. The CDR3 nucleotides are TGTGCCAGCACTCTAGGAGAAATCCCTAACTATGGCTACACCTTC.